These 22 T cell receptor beta chains share one sample of origin, sequenced in a study of radiotherapy plus CTLA-4 blockade in lung cancer. Repertoires were generated with immunoSEQ multiplex PCR, while TCRdb's copy carries only in-frame clones and drops some. The sample records 25,000 to 35,000 clones, 75% to 85% being singletons. The specimen was peripheral blood, collected from a patient treated with radiotherapy plus ipilimumab. Receptors originate from a human donor with non-small cell lung cancer that progressed on radiotherapy plus ipilimumab.

The chain links TRBV19 to TRBJ2-1; possibly TRBD1 for D (8 bases). The CDR3 spans 15 residues. V was pared by 2 bases and J by 6 bases, with 14 bases between. CDR1 and CDR2 from the germline V gene are LNHDA and SQIVND (reference sequence). CDR3 sequence reads: CASSITGGDGNEQFF. The CDR3 DNA reads as TGTGCCAGTAGTATAACAGGGGGGGATGGCAATGAGCAGTTCTTC.

The rearrangement links TRBV5-1 to TRBJ2-5; 7 nucleotides agree with TRBD2. The CDR3 has 14 amino acids. V lost 0 bases and J lost 5; bases outside the gene matches: 4. Germline CDR1 and CDR2: SGHRS and YFSETQ. CDR3 in DNA: TGCGCCAGCAGCTTGGGGGAGGGAGTGGAGACCCAGTACTTC. This encodes CASSLGEGVETQYF.

The V call is TRBV14, the J call TRBJ2-7; TRBD1 matches 7 bases. J gave up 4 bases and V 2 bases, and 8 bases lay outside the gene matches. Germline-derived CDR1 and CDR2 are SGHDN and FVKESK. The CDR3 contains 15 residues. CDR3 DNA: TGTGCCAGCAGCCAACCGGGACAGAGTCCGTACGAGCAGTACTTC. Protein sequence: CASSQPGQSPYEQYF.

The rearrangement uses TRBV9 and TRBJ2-2; D is unresolved. CDR1 is SGDLS, CDR2 YYNGEE, per germline. CDR3 length equals 13 residues. Trimming pared 3 bases from V and 2 bases from J, leaving 5 bases between. The CDR3 loop reads CASSGSNTGELFF. CDR3 bases: TGTGCCAGCAGCGGCAGTAACACCGGGGAGCTGTTTTTT.

As for this clone: Its ends do not fully match the called genes, so a read error is possible. The V and J genes are TRBV4-3 and TRBJ2-1; 9 bases are a match to TRBD2. Germline V gene sequence: CDR1 LGHNA, CDR2 YSLEER. The CDR3 runs 16 residues. The CDR3, as DNA: TGCGCCAGCAGCCAAGATTGGCGGGGGGGCAAAGATGAGCAGCTCTTC. It yields the protein CASSQDWRGGKDEQLF.

The V gene is TRBV2, the J gene TRBJ2-5; 8 bases are a match to TRBD1. With 8 bases clipped from V and 4 bases from J, the junction kept 0 bases outside the gene matches. The CDR3 covers 11 residues. Looked up from germline, CDR1 is SNHLY and CDR2 is FYNNEI. CDR3 sequence (DNA): TGTGCCAGCGGACAGGGAGAGACCCAGTACTTC. This translates into CASGQGETQYF.

The chain employs TRBV5-1 and TRBJ2-3; 9 bases align to TRBD1. This CDR3 has 16 residues. Germline V gene lookup returns CDR1 SGHRS and CDR2 YFSETQ. With V trimmed by 0 bases and J by 6 bases, 8 bases remained unmatched. The CDR3 loop is CASSLAIQQGADTQYF. The CDR3 nucleotides are TGCGCCAGCAGCTTGGCGATTCAACAGGGGGCCGATACGCAGTATTTT.

The chain carries TRBV28 and TRBJ1-5, with TRBD1 matching 7 bases. After removal of 3 bases from V and 7 bases from J, the junction contained 0 bases not matched to a gene. The CDR3 has 12 residues. Looked up from germline, CDR1 is MDHEN and CDR2 is SYDVKM. The CDR3 DNA follows: TGTGCCAGCAGTTTGACAGGGCAGCCCCAGCATTTT. Residues: CASSLTGQPQHF.

CDR3 region: CASHCGGSTDTQYF. Here the CDR3 DNA reads TGTGCTAGTCATTGCGGGGGGAGCACAGATACGCAGTATTTT. This chain links TRBV12-5 with TRBJ2-3, with 8 nucleotides matching TRBD2. The germline V gene encodes CDR1 LGHNT and CDR2 FRNRAP. The CDR3 loop spans 14 amino acids. The V gene end was trimmed by 8 bases and the J gene end by 0 bases; junction bases not matched to a gene: 4. The full variable domain, completed using reference TRBV12-5 and TRBJ2-3, is DARVTQTPRHKVTEMGQEVTMRCQPILGHNTVFWYRQTMMQGLELLAYFRNRAPLDDSGMPKDRFSAEMPDATLATLKIQPSEPRDSAVYFCASHCGGSTDTQYFGPGTRLTVL.

The rearrangement links TRBV27 to TRBJ2-7; no definite D call. Trimming shortened V by 0 bases and J by 3 bases, and 9 bases separated the two germline ends. CDR3 size: 14 residues. CDR1 MNHEY and CDR2 SMNVEV come from the germline V gene (reference sequence). The CDR3 DNA reads TGTGCCAGCAGTTTATCTTTTGGGTACTACGAGCAGTACTTC. Translating gives CASSLSFGYYEQYF.

This clone was recorded once. This rearrangement joins TRBV29-1 to TRBJ2-1, with 7 bases identical to TRBD2. The junction had 9 bases not matched to a gene; V was cut back by 0 bases and J by 1 base. The CDR3 is 17 residues long. The germline CDR1 and CDR2 sequences are SQVTM and ANQGSEA. The CDR3 sequence is CSVEDQAAGVSYNEQFF. Written as DNA, the CDR3 is TGCAGCGTTGAAGATCAGGCGGCGGGGGTTTCCTACAATGAGCAGTTCTTC.

The chain employs TRBV6-5 and TRBJ1-1; D is uncertain. CDR1 and CDR2 from the germline V gene are MNHEY and SVGAGI. With 0 bases removed from V and 0 bases from J, the gap between germline ends came to 8 bases. The CDR3 has 15 amino acids. CDR3 DNA: TGTGCCAGCAGTTACTCGAGGGCCGTGAACACTGAAGCTTTCTTT. Encoded protein: CASSYSRAVNTEAFF.

The CDR3 protein is CASLRTGASREQYF. The CDR3 coding sequence is TGTGCCAGCCTCCGGACAGGGGCCTCTCGCGAGCAGTACTTC. The chain combines TRBV28 with TRBJ2-7; 9 bases line up with TRBD1. The germline V gene has CDR1 MDHEN and CDR2 SYDVKM. The CDR3 length is 14 residues. Germline trimming cut 8 bases from V and 6 bases from J; bases unmatched to any gene: 11.

The chain couples TRBV28 to TRBJ2-7; D not resolved. This CDR3 comprises 12 residues. Trimming removed 5 bases at V and 4 bases at J, with 9 bases between. Germline CDR1 and CDR2: MDHEN and SYDVKM. This chain's CDR3 is CASSPIEYEQYF. The CDR3 DNA reads TGTGCCAGCAGTCCTATAGAGTACGAGCAGTACTTC. Full variable domain (remainder filled in from reference TRBV28 and TRBJ2-7): DVKVTQSSRYLVKRTGEKVFLECVQDMDHENMFWYRQDPGLGLRLIYFSYDVKMKEKGDIPEGYSVSREKKERFSLILESASTNQTSMYLCASSPIEYEQYFGPGTRLTVT.

The chain links TRBV5-1 to TRBJ1-1, with TRBD1 identical over 7 bases. The ends lost 5 bases at V and 3 bases at J; junction bases unmatched: 4. This CDR3 comprises 13 residues. Per the germline V gene, CDR1 is SGHRS and CDR2 is YFSETQ. The DNA for the CDR3 is TGCGCCAGCAGATTAACAGGGGACACTGAAGCTTTCTTT. It encodes CASRLTGDTEAFF.

The chain combines TRBV27 with TRBJ1-1; a weak D match, TRBD1 (5 bases). The length of the CDR3 is 13 residues. With 2 bases removed from V and 4 bases from J, the gap between germline ends came to 8 bases. Germline V gene lookup returns CDR1 MNHEY and CDR2 SMNVEV (reference sequence). DNA of the CDR3: TGTGCCAGCAGTTTAGCAGGGCTCACTGAAGCTTTCTTT. This encodes CASSLAGLTEAFF.

This clone showed up just once. CDR3 DNA: TGTGCCAGCAGCCAATCGGCCCCAGGGGGCGCTGAAGCTTTCTTT. Its protein product is CASSQSAPGGAEAFF. The chain joins TRBV16 to TRBJ1-1; 8 nucleotides agree with TRBD1. Germline trimming cut 0 bases from V and 6 bases from J; bases unmatched to any gene: 6. This CDR3 comprises 15 residues. Looked up from germline, CDR1 is KGHSY and CDR2 is FQNENV.

The chain uses TRBV14 and TRBJ2-3, with TRBD1 as a possible D gene (6 bases). The CDR3 runs to 14 residues. Trimming pared 5 bases from V and 6 bases from J, leaving 15 bases between. Germline V gene lookup returns CDR1 SGHDN and CDR2 FVKESK. CDR3 sequence: CASSFHKGDDTQYF. The CDR3 coding sequence is TGTGCCAGCAGCTTCCACAAGGGGGACGATACGCAGTATTTT.

The chain joins TRBV2 to TRBJ2-3; the D is unclear. Germline V gene lookup returns CDR1 SNHLY and CDR2 FYNNEI. The CDR3 loop spans 15 amino acids. V lost 3 bases to trimming and J lost 2 bases, with 12 bases between them. CDR3 residues: CASSEGRLTTDTQYF. CDR3 sequence (DNA): TGTGCCAGCAGTGAGGGCCGGCTCACCACAGATACGCAGTATTTT.

V is TRBV19 and J is TRBJ2-5; tentative D call: TRBD1 (6 bases). This CDR3 has 15 amino acids. V lost 5 bases and J 1 base, leaving 14 bases between the germline ends. Germline V gives CDR1 LNHDA, CDR2 SQIVND (reference sequence). The CDR3 here is CASSDLLDSQETQYF. Here the CDR3 DNA reads TGTGCCAGTAGTGACCTCCTGGACAGCCAAGAGACCCAGTACTTC.

The chain combines TRBV7-6 with TRBJ2-1; the match to TRBD2 covers 14 bases. Trimming cost V 5 bases and J 6 bases; bases outside gene matches: 3. CDR1 is SGHVS, CDR2 FNYEAQ, per germline. The CDR3 is 15 residues long. The CDR3 here is CASSMTSGGVNEQFF. The CDR3 coding sequence is TGTGCCAGCAGCATGACTAGCGGGGGGGTCAATGAGCAGTTCTTC.

The chain carries TRBV7-9 and TRBJ1-5; D is undetermined. CDR3 size: 13 residues. Germline assignment: CDR1 SEHNR and CDR2 FQNEAQ (reference sequence). V gave up 3 bases and J gave up 7 bases, with 10 bases separating them. This CDR3 reads CASSLGNLQPQHF. The DNA for the CDR3 is TGTGCCAGCAGCTTGGGGAATCTCCAGCCCCAGCATTTT.